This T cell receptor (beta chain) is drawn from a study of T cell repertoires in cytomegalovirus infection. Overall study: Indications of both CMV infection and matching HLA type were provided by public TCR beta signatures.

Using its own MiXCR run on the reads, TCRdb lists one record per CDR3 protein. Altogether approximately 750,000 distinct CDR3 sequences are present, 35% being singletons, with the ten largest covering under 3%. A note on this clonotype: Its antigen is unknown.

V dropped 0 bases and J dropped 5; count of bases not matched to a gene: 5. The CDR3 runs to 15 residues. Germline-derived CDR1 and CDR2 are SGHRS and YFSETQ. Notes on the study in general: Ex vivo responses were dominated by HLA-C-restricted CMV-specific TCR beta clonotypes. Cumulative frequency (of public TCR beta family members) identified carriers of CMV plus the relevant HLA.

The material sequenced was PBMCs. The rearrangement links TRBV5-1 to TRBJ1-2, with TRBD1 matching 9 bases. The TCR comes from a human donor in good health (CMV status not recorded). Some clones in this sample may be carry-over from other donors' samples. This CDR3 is CASSLAGQGIYGYTF. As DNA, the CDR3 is TGCGCCAGCAGCTTGGCGGGACAGGGAATTTATGGCTACACCTTC.